This T cell receptor beta chain came from a study of shared clonotypes between healthy human individuals. Profiling relied on immunoSEQ multiplex PCR, and the TCRdb table lists in-frame clones only, not all of them. The sample carries millions of clones, 90% to 95% recorded once. V lost 0 bases, J lost 1 base, and 12 bases lay in between. The length of the CDR3 is 15 residues. The germline CDR1 and CDR2 sequences are SQVTM and ANQGSEA. Sequencing input: naive CD4+ T cells from PBMCs. Subset: CD45RA+ positively selected. The origin of this receptor is a man in his late teens or twenties in good health. Some clones in this sample may be carry-over from other donors' samples. The J gene is TRBJ1-1, the V gene TRBV29-1; no definite D call. Written as DNA, the CDR3 is TGCAGCGTTGAAGATCCTCCGGGTAAGAACACTGAAGCTTTCTTT. Translating gives CSVEDPPGKNTEAFF.